This TCR beta chain is drawn from a study of cytomegalovirus exposure and HLA in healthy donors. The PCR used 60 Vbeta and 13 Jbeta primers. Data came from immunoSEQ multiplex PCR; TCRdb stores just in-frame clones and leaves some out. Of tens of thousands of clones in the sample, about four fifths were seen once. Points on this clone: Its antigen is unknown.

Notes on the study in general: Prior analysis indicated that the majority of TCR beta V segments exhibited productivity approximately 90% or approximately 30% of the time. Analysis was carried out at a later point, and it linked a missense DCLRE1C variant to TCR beta V- and J-gene trimming.

The germline V gene encodes CDR1 SGHDN and CDR2 FVKESK. Between the trimmed V and J ends, which lost 2 bases and 6 bases, there was a span of 16 bases. This CDR3 is 16 amino acids long. The chain is built from TRBV14 and TRBJ1-4, with a tentative D call TRBD1 (5 bases). Sequencing input: PBMCs. The receptor was derived from a woman aged 40-49 years in good health and CMV-seropositive. The CDR3 DNA is TGTGCCAGCAGCCAAAATACCCTTTCGGGGGATGAAAAACTGTTTTTT. Translation gives CASSQNTLSGDEKLFF.